The subject of this entry is one T cell receptor (beta chain). Uncontrolled infection, other autoimmune disease, pregnancy or lactation disqualified patients from enrolment. This entry is derived from a study of T cells in Graves' hyperthyroidism and ophthalmopathy. Authors of the study amplified TCR beta CDR3 regions from RNA transcripts. Initially, a first-round RT-PCR of the TCR CDR3 employed the HTBI primer set. Using its own MiXCR run on the multiplex PCR reads, TCRdb lists one record per CDR3 protein. The table lists 500,000 to 600,000 distinct CDR3 sequences, 40% to 55% of them singletons. The CDR3 spans 14 residues. V shed 6 bases, J shed 0 bases, and the junction held 5 bases outside the gene matches. Germline V gene data show CDR1 as DFQATT and CDR2 as SNEGSKA (reference sequence).

The sequenced material came from peripheral blood or thyroid tissue (not recorded which). The chain recombines TRBV20-1 with TRBJ1-3; 7 bases fit TRBD1. The origin of this receptor is a woman between 18 and 29 years old with Graves' hyperthyroidism. The CDR3 sequence is CSAVRGISGNTIYF. The DNA of the CDR3 is TGCAGTGCCGTCAGGGGGATCTCTGGAAACACCATATATTTT.